This T cell receptor beta chain stems from a study of cytomegalovirus exposure and HLA in healthy donors. Study conclusions and caveats: Later analysis showed most CMV-associated TCR beta chains appearing HLA-restricted.

The junction had 9 bases not matched to a gene; V was cut back by 5 bases and J by 4 bases. The V gene's germline CDR1 is SGHTA and CDR2 FQGTGA. This CDR3 is built from 15 residues. PCR amplification relied on 60 Vbeta primers (plus 13 Jbeta primers). Original data processing: In a later analysis, some 80 million unique TCR beta chains included roughly 11 million shared by two or more donors. This table comes from immunoSEQ multiplex PCR, and its TCRdb copy is limited to in-frame clones, with some not included. The V and J calls and clone size are taken from that table; D and trimming were inferred from the DNA. The repertoire holds roughly 120,000 clones, 80% seen once, with about 2.5% in the top ten. For this clone: Antigen: not known.

The chain recombines TRBV7-3 with TRBJ2-7; the match to TRBD2 covers 9 bases. Sequencing was done on a sample of PBMCs. The receptor's source is a man aged 25 to 40 in good health and CMV-seronegative. DNA for the CDR3: TGTGCCAGCAGCCCGCGGGGGGGGACATTGTACGAGCAGTACTTC. It encodes CASSPRGGTLYEQYF. The full variable domain, completed using reference TRBV7-3 and TRBJ2-7, is GAGVSQTPSNKVTEKGKYVELRCDPISGHTALYWYRQSLGQGPEFLIYFQGTGAADDSGLPNDRFFAVRPEGSVSTLKIQRTERGDSAVYLCASSPRGGTLYEQYFGPGTRLTVT.